The rows below give T cell receptor beta chains drawn from one sample of a study of cytomegalovirus exposure and HLA in healthy donors. Clones were read by immunoSEQ multiplex PCR, and TCRdb kept only the in-frame ones, dropping some. The sample contains 250,000 or so clones, about 84% of which appear only once. Specimen: PBMCs. These receptor sequences come from a human donor in good health. The CDR3 runs from the conserved cysteine through the conserved F or W. A D gene is named only where the DNA matches it firmly. Not all rows give a size; the values are once, few, many and, for expanded clones, a class.

J | D | V | size | DNA | CDR3
TRBJ2-7 | TRBD2 | TRBV2 | NA | TGTGCCAGCAGTCGGGGGGCTAGCGGGAGGTACGAGCAGTACTTC | CASSRGASGRYEQYF
TRBJ2-7 | NA | TRBV19 | NA | TGTGCCAGTAGTAACGAGCCCTCCTACGAGCAGTACTTC | CASSNEPSYEQYF
TRBJ2-1 | TRBD2 | TRBV15 | once | TGTGCCACCAGCAGCCTAACTAGCGGGGCCTACAATGAGCAGTTCTTC | CATSSLTSGAYNEQFF
TRBJ2-2 | TRBD1 | TRBV5-1 | NA | TGCGCCAGCAGCTGGACAGGGGCGAGCACCGGGGAGCTGTTTTTT | CASSWTGASTGELFF
TRBJ2-6 | TRBD1 | TRBV9 | NA | TGTGCCAGCAGCGCCCAGACAGGGGGTCACGTCCTGACTTTC | CASSAQTGGHVLTF
TRBJ2-3 | NA | TRBV5-1 | NA | TGCGCCAGCAGCCCCAGTGGAGGGAACACAGATACGCAGTATTTT | CASSPSGGNTDTQYF
TRBJ2-1 | TRBD1 | TRBV6-1 | NA | TGTGCCAGCATCCCTGGGACAGGGACTTACAATGAGCAGTTCTTC | CASIPGTGTYNEQFF
TRBJ1-2 | NA | TRBV2 | few | TGTGCCAGCAGCCCTCTCTATGGCTACACCTTC | CASSPLYGYTF
TRBJ2-7 | NA | TRBV7-9 | few | TGTGCCAGCAGCTTTTCTACAGGGCCCGAGCAGTACTTC | CASSFSTGPEQYF
TRBJ2-5 | TRBD2 | TRBV10-1 | NA | TGCGCCAGCAGTCGTCCGGGACTAGCGGGAGGAGGTCAAGAGACCCAGTACTTC | CASSRPGLAGGGQETQYF